This T cell receptor beta chain was identified during a study of blood T cell repertoires in COVID-19. Germline CDR1 reads SGHKS; CDR2 reads YYEKEE (reference sequence). V shed 5 bases and J shed 2 bases, with 13 bases lying between them. This CDR3 contains 14 residues. Here immunoSEQ multiplex PCR was the method, and the copy in TCRdb shows in-frame clones only, minus some. In the table there are about 110,000 clones, over 60% of which are singletons. V gene TRBV5-5 combines with J gene TRBJ1-2; D not certain. This sequence originates from a human donor in a cohort sampled during active or convalescent COVID-19. Sequencing was carried out using peripheral blood. The CDR3 loop is CASRPSTGNYGYTF. The CDR3 bases are TGTGCCAGCAGACCGAGTACCGGGAACTATGGCTACACCTTC.